This is a list of T cell receptor beta chains from one sample in a study of blood T cells in healthy people across ages. TCRdb reprocessed the 5' RACE reads with MiXCR, giving one entry per CDR3 protein. Among hundreds of thousands of distinct CDR3 sequences listed, approximately 35% were seen once. Sequencing was performed on blood. These receptors were taken from a man aged 18-30 years in good health. Each CDR3 is given with its conserved first and last residue. Fields, in order: clone size, V gene, J gene, D gene, CDR3 protein, CDR3 DNA. D genes are given only for firm matches. Not every row has a clone size; where given, it reads once, few, many or a size class.

NA	TRBV5-1	TRBJ1-2	NA	CASSLVEGKGGYTF	TGCGCCAGCAGCTTGGTGGAAGGGAAGGGCGGCTACACCTTC
NA	TRBV4-3	TRBJ1-5	NA	CASSQDLTGTNQPQHF	TGCGCCAGCAGCCAAGATCTTACAGGGACCAATCAGCCCCAGCATTTT
NA	TRBV5-6	TRBJ2-7	NA	CASSFGTPSEQYF	TGTGCCAGCAGCTTCGGGACGCCGTCCGAGCAGTACTTC
few	TRBV29-1	TRBJ2-3	NA	CSVDKDGGTQYF	TGCAGCGTCGATAAAGATGGCGGTACGCAGTATTTT
NA	TRBV6-6	TRBJ2-5	NA	CASSYSGGAVGYEQYF	TGTGCCAGCAGTTACTCGGGGGGGGCAGTTGGTTATGAGCAGTACTTC
NA	TRBV6-5	TRBJ1-1	NA	CASSYGVETKNTEAFF	TGTGCCAGCAGTTACGGGGTCGAGACAAAGAACACTGAAGCTTTCTTT
few	TRBV14	TRBJ2-7	TRBD1	CASSQPGQGYNEQYF	TGTGCCAGCAGCCAACCGGGACAGGGGTACAATGAGCAGTACTTC
NA	TRBV7-3	TRBJ2-7	TRBD2	CASSPGTSSYEQYF	TGTGCCAGCAGCCCCGGGACTAGCAGTTACGAGCAGTACTTC
NA	TRBV7-3	TRBJ2-5	NA	CAPGGALRKTQYF	TGTGCCCCAGGGGGGGCACTAAGGAAGACCCAGTACTTC
many	TRBV29-1	TRBJ1-2	TRBD1	CSVVGQGEGYTF	TGCAGCGTTGTAGGACAGGGTGAGGGCTACACCTTC
few	TRBV12-3/TRBV12-4	TRBJ2-1	TRBD2	CASNIGLAGDTQFF	TGTGCCAGCAACATAGGGCTAGCGGGGGATACGCAGTTCTTC
NA	TRBV20-1	TRBJ1-1	NA	CSAPPPRGGTEAFF	TGCAGTGCACCTCCCCCCCGAGGGGGCACTGAAGCTTTCTTT
few	TRBV4-3	TRBJ2-6	NA	CASSPSVLANSGANVLTF	TGCGCCAGCAGCCCCTCCGTGTTAGCGAACTCTGGGGCCAACGTCCTGACTTTC
few	TRBV20-1	TRBJ2-1	TRBD2	CSASMTSGSYNEQFF	TGCAGTGCTAGTATGACTAGCGGATCCTACAATGAGCAGTTCTTC
many	TRBV5-5	TRBJ2-4	TRBD1	CASSVRDREKEAKNIQYF	TGTGCCAGCAGCGTCCGGGACAGGGAAAAAGAAGCCAAAAACATTCAGTACTTC
few	TRBV7-2	TRBJ1-4	TRBD1	CASSPRDRGATNEKLFF	TGTGCCAGCAGCCCCCGGGACAGGGGAGCAACTAATGAAAAACTGTTTTTT
NA	TRBV7-2	TRBJ2-3	NA	CASSLAGVMGGTQYF	TGTGCCAGCAGCTTAGCGGGCGTTATGGGGGGTACGCAGTATTTT
few	TRBV4-1	TRBJ2-1	TRBD2	CASSQDPTGGNNEQFF	TGCGCCAGCAGCCAAGATCCAACGGGGGGAAACAATGAGCAGTTCTTC
NA	TRBV5-1	TRBJ2-7	NA	CASSEGHTGPAYEQYF	TGCGCCAGCAGCGAGGGCCATACAGGTCCGGCCTACGAGCAGTACTTC
few	TRBV10-3	TRBJ2-3	TRBD2	CAIRSGGTEDTQYF	TGTGCCATCAGAAGCGGGGGGACGGAAGATACGCAGTATTTT
few	TRBV7-2	TRBJ1-3	NA	CASSWGGENTIYF	TGTGCCAGCAGCTGGGGGGGAGAAAACACCATATATTTT
NA	TRBV29-1	TRBJ1-1	NA	CSVESLGAEAFF	TGCAGCGTTGAAAGTCTAGGGGCAGAAGCTTTCTTT
many	TRBV20-1	TRBJ1-6	TRBD1	CSASPPDRGNSPLHF	TGCAGTGCTAGCCCGCCGGACAGGGGTAATTCACCCCTCCACTTT